Listed here are 8 T cell receptor beta chains from one sample, sequenced in a study of T-cell reconstitution after alpha-beta-depleted transplantation in children. Molecular barcoding with unique molecular identifiers was used for the TCRbeta library. TCRdb fed the PCR reads into MiXCR, producing one record per CDR3 protein. The repertoire has more than 550,000 distinct CDR3 sequences, 10% to 13% of them found once; the top ten carry less than 5%. The material was PBMCs from the stem cell graft donor, obtained from the stem cell graft. Receptors originate from a human donor who donated a stem cell graft to a child with acute myeloid leukemia.

This clonotype has ten or more counts. This chain uses TRBV3-1 with TRBJ2-5; D remains ambiguous. CDR3 length: 17 amino acids. Germline-derived CDR1 and CDR2 are LGHDT and YNNKEL (reference sequence). Between the trimmed V and J ends, which lost 3 bases and 5 bases, there was a span of 22 bases. CDR3 in amino acids: CASSQAGRARSRETQYF. The CDR3 region has the DNA TGTGCCAGCAGCCAGGCCGGTAGGGCTCGAAGTCGGGAGACCCAGTACTTC.

This clonotype has more than one count but fewer than ten. The gene calls are TRBV5-1 and TRBJ2-2; TRBD2 matches at 11 bases. J lost 2 bases, V lost 4 bases, and 7 bases had no gene match. CDR1 and CDR2 (germline): SGHRS, YFSETQ. CDR3 length equals 17 residues. The CDR3 DNA reads TGCGCCAGCAGCCCCCGGACTAGCGGGCAAAACACCGGGGAGCTGTTTTTT. It codes for CASSPRTSGQNTGELFF.

The sample holds many counts of this clonotype. CDR3 loop: CSVGQGATGANVLTF. CDR3 nucleotides: TGCAGCGTGGGACAGGGGGCGACGGGGGCCAACGTCCTGACTTTC. The gene calls are TRBV29-1 and TRBJ2-6; 12 bases agree with TRBD1. This CDR3 is 15 amino acids long. J lost 4 bases, V lost 6 bases, and 4 bases had no gene match. Germline V CDR1 and CDR2: SQVTM, ANQGSEA. Complete variable domain (other parts from reference TRBV29-1 and TRBJ2-6): SAVISQKPSRDICQRGTSLTIQCQVDSQVTMMFWYRQQPGQSLTLIATANQGSEATYESGFVIDKFPISRPNLTFSTLTVSNMSPEDSSIYLCSVGQGATGANVLTFGAGSRLTVL.

This clonotype appeared a few times. The chain couples TRBV7-9 to TRBJ2-2, with a weak D call TRBD2 (6 bases). Trimming pared 5 bases from V and 0 bases from J, leaving 13 bases between. CDR3 length equals 16 residues. Germline CDR1 SEHNR, CDR2 FQNEAQ (reference sequence). CDR3 coding DNA: TGTGCCAGCAGCCTGAGGGACTCCTCGAACACCGGGGAGCTGTTTTTT. Protein: CASSLRDSSNTGELFF.

This clonotype was detected ten times or more. The rearrangement joins TRBV7-6 to TRBJ2-5, with a tentative D call TRBD1 (5 bases). The CDR3 consists of 16 residues. Germline CDR1 SGHVS, CDR2 FNYEAQ. Trimming took 5 bases from V and 5 from J, leaving 21 bases between them. CDR3 protein: CASSPNYLGPGETQYF. CDR3 sequence (DNA): TGTGCCAGCAGCCCTAATTACCTGGGCCCAGGGGAGACCCAGTACTTC. The whole variable domain, filled in from reference TRBV7-6 and TRBJ2-5, reads GAGVSQSPRYKVTKRGQDVALRCDPISGHVSLYWYRQALGQGPEFLTYFNYEAQQDKSGLPNDRFSAERPEGSISTLTIQRTEQRDSAMYRCASSPNYLGPGETQYFGPGTRLLVL.

This clonotype has at least ten counts. This sequence joins TRBV28 and TRBJ2-3; no clear D. CDR3 length: 12 residues. V shed 5 bases and J shed 6 bases, with 9 bases lying between them. Germline V gene sequence: CDR1 MDHEN, CDR2 SYDVKM. The CDR3 loop is CASSPNLDTQYF. The CDR3 nucleotides are TGTGCCAGCAGTCCCAATCTGGATACGCAGTATTTT. The full variable domain, with the rest looked up from reference TRBV28 and TRBJ2-3, is DVKVTQSSRYLVKRTGEKVFLECVQDMDHENMFWYRQDPGLGLRLIYFSYDVKMKEKGDIPEGYSVSREKKERFSLILESASTNQTSMYLCASSPNLDTQYFGPGTRLTVL.

This chain joins TRBV4-3 and TRBJ1-6, with 7 bases aligning to TRBD1. CDR3 size: 18 residues. The ends lost 0 bases at V and 8 bases at J; junction bases unmatched: 13. Germline lookup yields CDR1 LGHNA and CDR2 YSLEER. The CDR3 loop reads CASSQDPPRDSEDSPLHF. CDR3 DNA: TGCGCCAGCAGCCAAGATCCGCCTCGGGACAGTGAGGATTCACCCCTCCACTTT.

The chain is built from TRBV28 and TRBJ2-3, with 7 bases fitting TRBD2. Germline CDR1 is MDHEN and CDR2 is SYDVKM. The CDR3 runs 18 residues. J was trimmed by 4 bases and V by 2 bases; bases with no gene match: 15. This chain's CDR3 is CASSLKGDRREFADTQYF. In DNA form, the CDR3 reads TGTGCCAGCAGTTTAAAAGGGGATCGGCGGGAGTTCGCAGATACGCAGTATTTT.